The TCR beta chain under discussion was sequenced for a study of OX40 agonist ivuxolimab in advanced cancers. Across the study: At doses from 0.01 to 10 mg/kg, patients were given intravenous ivuxolimab every 2 weeks. Study observations and caveats: Relative to CD4+ cells, CD8+ T cells on average had more expanded clones. In the 0.1 to 3.0 mg/kg range, CD4+ and CD8+ blood T cells had expanded clonally by week 6. The 0.1-3.0 mg/kg partial responders had among the lowest clonal expansion.

As regards this clone: Its specificity is not known.

Germline V gives CDR1 SGHRS, CDR2 YFSETQ. The V end was cut by 1 base, the J end by 5 bases, with 7 bases between. This CDR3 has 13 residues. Libraries were prepared by immunoSEQ multiplex PCR; TCRdb keeps only in-frame clonotypes and omits some of them. The sample shows under 95,000 clones, around 84% of them seen only once. Specimen: CD4+ or CD8+ T cells sorted from blood, collected in a trial of the OX40 agonist ivuxolimab. This chain links TRBV5-1 with TRBJ1-5, with no clear D. The receptor comes from an adult with an advanced solid tumor such as melanoma, head and neck, liver or kidney cancer. The DNA of the CDR3 is TGCGCCAGCAGCTTGACCCCAGATCAGCCCCAGCATTTT. Translation: CASSLTPDQPQHF.